What follows is one T cell receptor (beta chain) and its context. V was trimmed by 5 bases and J by 4 bases, leaving 8 bases between them. The CDR3 extends over 12 amino acids. The germline CDR1 and CDR2 sequences are SQVTM and ANQGSEA. Uncontrolled infection, other autoimmune disease, pregnancy or lactation led to exclusion. The data are from a study of T cells in Graves' hyperthyroidism and ophthalmopathy. RNA transcripts gave rise to amplified TCR beta CDR3 regions. The HTBI set primed first-round TCR CDR3 RT-PCR. Using its own MiXCR run on the multiplex PCR reads, TCRdb lists one record per CDR3 protein. The profile covers about 560,000 distinct CDR3 sequences, with 35% to 55% appearing a single time and 8.2% taken by the ten largest.

This rearrangement joins TRBV29-1 to TRBJ2-2; no definite D call. The sequence derives from a woman in her late teens or twenties with Graves' hyperthyroidism. The sample consisted of peripheral blood or thyroid tissue (not recorded which). CDR3 protein: CSVFPATGELFF. The CDR3 DNA reads TGCAGCGTTTTCCCGGCCACCGGGGAGCTGTTTTTT.